This T cell receptor (beta chain) emerged from a study of human T cells and chemical hapten exposure. Background on the study: Patients, a majority of them female, were diagnosed with alopecia areata, totalis or universalis. Per-sample variation in TCR yield stemmed mainly from small pooled library volume differences. Study-wide results and limits: Significantly more large CDR3 similarity clusters were formed by expanded TCRs than by controls. Donors were affected by alopecia, so their immune reaction might vary from that of healthy individuals.

TCRdb itself ran the RACE reads through MiXCR, one entry per CDR3 protein. This table has 300,000 to 450,000 distinct CDR3 sequences, approximately 5.1% appearing once. The time point: pre-sensitization, week 0. As for treatment: therapeutic diphenylcyclopropenone sensitization with weekly scalp DPC. The sample holds a few counts of this clonotype. The antigen is unknown. This receptor was obtained from a woman aged 45-59 years with alopecia areata. Some clones in this sample may be carry-over from other donors' samples. Sequenced here: whole blood, sampled in connection with sensitization to the hapten diphenylcyclopropenone (DPC).

CDR3 amino acids: CASSPPSGSYYTQYF. The CDR3 DNA sequence: TGTGCCAGCAGCCCGCCTAGCGGGAGCTACTATACGCAGTATTTT. The chain recombines TRBV7-9 with TRBJ2-3, with TRBD2 identical over 10 bases. Germline CDR1 and CDR2: SEHNR and FQNEAQ (reference sequence). The CDR3 is 15 residues long. Unmatched junction bases numbered 9, after V lost 5 bases and J lost 7 bases.